This section outlines one T cell receptor beta chain sequence together with its context. Its antigen is currently unknown. This entry is derived from a study of shared clonotypes between healthy human individuals. About the research overall: Two female and three male donors aged 18 to 49 were enrolled. Researchers assigned three CD4 naive, three CD4 memory, two CD8 naive and one CD8 memory plate to each donor. Overall study findings and caveats: As a rule, naive subsets had a larger estimated richness than memory subsets.

The data were produced by immunoSEQ multiplex PCR, yet TCRdb's version contains in-frame clones alone and is incomplete. The data show hundreds of thousands of clones, around 95% seen once. The CDR3 is made up of 15 amino acids. The V segment lost 7 bases and the J segment 5 bases; nucleotides outside the gene matches: 10. Germline V gene lookup returns CDR1 SNHLY and CDR2 FYNNEI. It was CD45RO-negative cells, positively selected for CCR7, that made up naive CD8 cells, with terminally differentiated effector memory CD45RA+ cells excluded. V and J are TRBV2 and TRBJ2-2, with 7 bases fitting TRBD1. The receptor comes from a woman aged 25 to 45 in good health. Sequencing input: naive CD8+ T cells sorted from blood. The CDR3 reads CASNTGVSGTGELFF. Here the CDR3 DNA reads TGTGCCAGCAATACAGGGGTATCGGGTACCGGGGAGCTGTTTTTT.